The TCR beta chain under discussion was sequenced for a study of blood T cell repertoires in COVID-19 (dated by TCRdb to about 2020). Describing the broader study: Samples covering the acute and convalescent phases of COVID-19 were provided by collaborators in the United States, Italy and Spain. A freely available public database, intended as a resource for researchers studying the immune response to SARS-CoV-2, is where the repertoires were released. Where HLA class I and class II types were available, the types were taken from metadata supplied by the sample provider, not from assay-based typing. The prospective study material was composed of cDNA or gDNA derived from T cells, B-cell-depleted T cells, or PBMCs. Subjects who had been exposed to COVID-19, were actively infected with it, or had recovered from it provided the deeply sampled blood TCRbeta repertoires that made up the dataset. The samples were drawn from the first 160 participants of the ongoing ImmuneRACE study and from roughly 1,300 subjects provided by 6 global collaborators. The sample metadata nearly always contained a de-identified subject ID, COVID-19 status, age in years and sex. Overall results and qualifications from the work: The amount of clinical and demographic metadata varied by source and participant and was provided uncurated.

Whole blood was collected in K2EDTA tubes by collaborating institutions according to the institutions' own protocols. Collaborator samples were shipped for TCRbeta analysis as frozen whole blood, isolated PBMCs, or DNA extracted from either sample type. The germline V and J ends show losses of 3 bases and 1 base respectively, and no gene match explains 8 bases of the junction. CDR1 and CDR2, per the germline V gene (reference sequence), are SEHNR and FQNEAQ. Measured from the cysteine to the phenylalanine, the CDR3 is 18 residues long. CDR3 DNA only is kept here, 54 bases in frame from base 1. TCRbeta CDR3 regions were amplified from genomic DNA by means of the immunoSEQ Assay, a bias-controlled multiplex PCR. The original pipeline was this. The number of nucleated cells in each sample was estimated from the amplification of reference gene primers within the assay. To quantify the absolute abundance of each unique TCRbeta CDR3 rearrangement, sequence reads were collapsed and filtered. For each sample, productive Simpson clonality was calculated by taking the square root of Simpson's diversity index across productive rearrangements. TCRdb limited this immuneACCESS table to in-frame rearrangements with V and J called. A share of clones is missing; checked studies link under half to unresolved V genes, and the rest is unexplained. V and J calls and clone size come straight from that table; D and trimming were deduced from the DNA. In this sample the table shows over 120,000 clones, more than 85% of which occur a single time. The ten most abundant clones make up over 2.5% of the sample.

About this clone itself: Its binding antigen is unknown. Per-base quality was not reported, and no clone a single base away is much larger than it.

Material: peripheral blood. The TCR comes from a man between 60 and 70 years old with active or convalescent COVID-19. The V gene is TRBV7-9 and the J gene is TRBJ1-6; TRBD1 aligns with 8 central bases. The CDR3 reads as follows: CASSLAGQGMSYNSPLHF. The nucleotides read TGTGCCAGCAGCTTGGCCGGACAGGGAATGTCCTATAATTCACCCCTCCACTTT.